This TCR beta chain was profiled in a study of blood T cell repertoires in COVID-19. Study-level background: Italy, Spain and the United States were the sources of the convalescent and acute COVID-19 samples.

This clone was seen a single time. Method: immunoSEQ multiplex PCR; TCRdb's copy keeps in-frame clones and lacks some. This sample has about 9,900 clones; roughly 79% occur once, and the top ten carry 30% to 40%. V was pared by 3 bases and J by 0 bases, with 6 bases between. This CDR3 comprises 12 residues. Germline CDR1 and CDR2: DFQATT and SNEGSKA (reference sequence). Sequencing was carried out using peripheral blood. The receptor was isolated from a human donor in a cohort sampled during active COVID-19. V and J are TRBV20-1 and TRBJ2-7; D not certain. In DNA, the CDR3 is TGCAGTGCTAGTTCCAGCTCCTACGAGCAGTACTTC. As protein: CSASSSSYEQYF.